These T cell receptor beta chains were read from a single sample in a study of cytomegalovirus exposure and HLA in healthy donors. Some clones are missing from TCRdb's copy, which holds only in-frame ones; the method was immunoSEQ multiplex PCR. Of 150,000 or so clones listed, roughly 77% are singletons. Sequencing was performed on PBMCs. The source of these receptors is a man aged 25-45 years in good health and CMV-seropositive. Each CDR3 is given with its conserved first and last residue. The D gene is left open where the match is weak. Clone size is given for some rows only: seen once, a few or many times, or a class if the clone is expanded.

j_gene: TRBJ1-3
d_gene: TRBD1
abundance: NA
v_gene: TRBV6-5
CDR3nt: TGTGCCAGCAGTTGGGACAGGGGGCCTGGAAACACCATATATTTT
CDR3aa: CASSWDRGPGNTIYF

j_gene: TRBJ2-7
d_gene: TRBD1
abundance: NA
v_gene: TRBV27
CDR3nt: TGTGCCAGCAGTCCCCCTTTTACAGGGGGCAACGACGAGCAGTACTTC
CDR3aa: CASSPPFTGGNDEQYF

j_gene: TRBJ2-1
d_gene: TRBD2
abundance: NA
v_gene: TRBV25-1
CDR3nt: TGTGCCAGCAGTGAAGTGACTAGCGGGAGGAATGAGCAGTTCTTC
CDR3aa: CASSEVTSGRNEQFF

j_gene: TRBJ1-1
d_gene: TRBD1
abundance: NA
v_gene: TRBV27
CDR3nt: TGTGCCAGCAGTCTTCGGGACAGCACTGAAGCTTTCTTT
CDR3aa: CASSLRDSTEAFF

j_gene: TRBJ1-2
d_gene: TRBD1
abundance: NA
v_gene: TRBV4-3
CDR3nt: TGCGCCAGCAGCCATGATCCAGGGGGCGCGTTTTCTAACTATGGCTACACCTTC
CDR3aa: CASSHDPGGAFSNYGYTF

j_gene: TRBJ1-2
d_gene: NA
abundance: few
v_gene: TRBV7-9
CDR3nt: TGTGCCAGCAGCCGGGACTCAAGTGTCTACACCTTC
CDR3aa: CASSRDSSVYTF

j_gene: TRBJ1-2
d_gene: NA
abundance: NA
v_gene: TRBV19
CDR3nt: TGTGCCAGTAATTACTTCGGGGAGGCCTACACCTTC
CDR3aa: CASNYFGEAYTF

j_gene: TRBJ2-1
d_gene: NA
abundance: NA
v_gene: TRBV27
CDR3nt: TGTGCCAGCAGCCCGATCAGGGGCTCCTACAATGAGCAGTTCTTC
CDR3aa: CASSPIRGSYNEQFF

j_gene: TRBJ2-7
d_gene: TRBD2
abundance: NA
v_gene: TRBV9
CDR3nt: TGTGCCAGCAGCGTAGGTACGAGCGGGAGGGGCGAGCAGTACTTC
CDR3aa: CASSVGTSGRGEQYF

j_gene: TRBJ1-5
d_gene: NA
abundance: NA
v_gene: TRBV30
CDR3nt: TGTGCCTGGAGTGTAAGTTCAGGGAATCAGCCCCAGCATTTT
CDR3aa: CAWSVSSGNQPQHF

j_gene: TRBJ1-1
d_gene: NA
abundance: NA
v_gene: TRBV14
CDR3nt: TGTGCCAGCAGCCAAGTAGCTAACACTGAAGCTTTCTTT
CDR3aa: CASSQVANTEAFF

j_gene: TRBJ2-1
d_gene: TRBD2
abundance: NA
v_gene: TRBV7-2
CDR3nt: TGTGCCAGCAGCCGCCCGACGGGGGGGCAGAATGAGCAGTTCTTC
CDR3aa: CASSRPTGGQNEQFF

j_gene: TRBJ2-7
d_gene: NA
abundance: NA
v_gene: TRBV15
CDR3nt: TGTGCCACCAGCAGAGATCGTGACACCAGCTACGAGCAGTACTTC
CDR3aa: CATSRDRDTSYEQYF

j_gene: TRBJ2-7
d_gene: TRBD2
abundance: NA
v_gene: TRBV6-1
CDR3nt: TGTGCCAGCAGACAGCGGGAGCAAGGATACGAGCAGTACTTC
CDR3aa: CASRQREQGYEQYF

j_gene: TRBJ1-5
d_gene: NA
abundance: NA
v_gene: TRBV4-1
CDR3nt: TGCGCCAGCAGCTCACGACATGTTAGCAATCAGCCCCAGCATTTT
CDR3aa: CASSSRHVSNQPQHF

j_gene: TRBJ2-3
d_gene: TRBD2
abundance: NA
v_gene: TRBV9
CDR3nt: TGTGCCAGCAGCGCTCCTCGGGGCGGGGGACCGACAGATACGCAGTATTTT
CDR3aa: CASSAPRGGGPTDTQYF

j_gene: TRBJ1-1
d_gene: NA
abundance: NA
v_gene: TRBV6-5
CDR3nt: TGTGCCAGCAGGACCGGACAGCCGAACACTGAAGCTTTCTTT
CDR3aa: CASRTGQPNTEAFF

j_gene: TRBJ2-7
d_gene: TRBD2
abundance: NA
v_gene: TRBV4-1
CDR3nt: TGCGCCAGCAGCCAAGTCCAGGGAAGCGGGGACGAGCAGTACTTC
CDR3aa: CASSQVQGSGDEQYF

j_gene: TRBJ2-2
d_gene: TRBD2
abundance: NA
v_gene: TRBV27
CDR3nt: TGTGCCAGCAGTTTATACCCGGGACTAGCGGGAGTAGACACCGGGGAGCTGTTTTTT
CDR3aa: CASSLYPGLAGVDTGELFF

j_gene: TRBJ2-3
d_gene: NA
abundance: NA
v_gene: TRBV5-1
CDR3nt: TGCGCCAGCAGCCCAGGACAGATCACAGATACGCAGTATTTT
CDR3aa: CASSPGQITDTQYF

j_gene: TRBJ2-7
d_gene: TRBD1
abundance: NA
v_gene: TRBV7-9
CDR3nt: TGTGCCAGCAGCCCGGGACAGTTCCTCTCCTACGAGCAGTACTTC
CDR3aa: CASSPGQFLSYEQYF

j_gene: TRBJ2-7
d_gene: TRBD2
abundance: NA
v_gene: TRBV6-4
CDR3nt: TGTGCCAGCAGTGACGGACTAGCGGGGGACTACGAGCAGTACTTC
CDR3aa: CASSDGLAGDYEQYF

j_gene: TRBJ2-7
d_gene: NA
abundance: NA
v_gene: TRBV7-8
CDR3nt: TGTGCCAGCAGTTCCCCCGATACAAAGACCTACGAGCAGTACTTC
CDR3aa: CASSSPDTKTYEQYF

j_gene: TRBJ2-7
d_gene: TRBD2
abundance: NA
v_gene: TRBV6-5
CDR3nt: TGTGCCAGCAGTTCTACAGCGGGGGTGGGCTACGAGCAGTACTTC
CDR3aa: CASSSTAGVGYEQYF

j_gene: TRBJ2-7
d_gene: TRBD2
abundance: NA
v_gene: TRBV5-4
CDR3nt: TGTGCCAGCAGGCCTACTAGCGGGAGTACGGACGAGCAGTACTTC
CDR3aa: CASRPTSGSTDEQYF

j_gene: TRBJ2-3
d_gene: NA
abundance: NA
v_gene: TRBV6-4
CDR3nt: TGTGCCAGCAGTGACTCGGGGGGGCCCACAGATACGCAGTATTTT
CDR3aa: CASSDSGGPTDTQYF

j_gene: TRBJ2-7
d_gene: TRBD1
abundance: NA
v_gene: TRBV4-1
CDR3nt: TGCGCCAGCAGCATGTCCGGGACAGCTCACTCCTACGAGCAGTACTTC
CDR3aa: CASSMSGTAHSYEQYF

j_gene: TRBJ2-1
d_gene: TRBD1
abundance: NA
v_gene: TRBV11-2
CDR3nt: TGTGCCAGCAGCTTAACCCAGGGGGATGAGCAGTTCTTC
CDR3aa: CASSLTQGDEQFF

j_gene: TRBJ2-2
d_gene: TRBD2
abundance: NA
v_gene: TRBV4-1
CDR3nt: TGCGCCACCCGGGACGGGGGGATTTTGAACACCGGGGAGCTGTTTTTT
CDR3aa: CATRDGGILNTGELFF